This TCR beta chain was captured in a study of OX40 agonist ivuxolimab in advanced cancers. Overall study: In this trial design, patients received ivuxolimab intravenously at 0.01 to 10 mg/kg every 2 weeks.

Comments on this clone: The antigen remains undetermined.

Whole-study findings and limits: CD8+ T cells (on average) carried more expanded clones than CD4+ T cells. Nonresponders, in some cases, also had low normalized T-cell clonal expansion.

TCRdb keeps only in-frame clones here, not all; method: immunoSEQ multiplex PCR. The table shows around 95,000 clones, with 85% to 95% occurring only once. Deletions cut 7 bases from V and 3 bases from J, with 16 bases between. CDR3 length: 15 residues. The germline CDR1 and CDR2 sequences are MDHEN and SYDVKM. This sample comprised CD4+ or CD8+ T cells sorted from blood, obtained in a trial of the OX40 agonist ivuxolimab. The clonotype was recovered from an adult with an advanced solid tumor such as melanoma, head and neck, liver or kidney cancer. The V and J genes are TRBV28 and TRBJ1-5, with D perhaps TRBD1 (6 bases). The CDR3 here is CASTTQGFVNQPQHF. The CDR3 bases are TGTGCCAGCACCACACAGGGTTTCGTCAATCAGCCCCAGCATTTT.